This T cell receptor (beta chain) was recorded in a study of post-analysis software for immune sequencing data. Overall study context: Clinical courses comprised relapsing-remitting, secondary progressive and progressive-relapsing multiple sclerosis. General observations from the study: Four or five TRBV segments were more frequent in patients than controls; TRBV5-6, TRBV5-1 and TRBV20-1 belonged to this group. For normalized Chao1 diversity, multiple sclerosis patients scored significantly lower than controls did.

This clonotype was counted a few times. Antigen: not known. Libraries were made from TCR beta cDNA, and they carried unique molecular identifiers. Starting from approximately 0.95 to 9.8 million T cells, the study yielded 500,000 or so cDNA molecules. Each CDR3 protein gets one entry after TCRdb re-called the PCR reads with MiXCR. The sample has fewer than 850,000 distinct CDR3 sequences; 25% to 30% are singletons. Between the trimmed V and J ends, which lost 7 bases and 2 bases, there was a span of 15 bases. The germline CDR1 and CDR2 sequences are MNHEY and SMNVEV (reference sequence). The CDR3 loop spans 14 amino acids.

The chain combines TRBV27 with TRBJ2-7, with D perhaps TRBD1 (5 bases). This TCR was recovered from a girl aged 10-17 years with multiple sclerosis. The sample consisted of blood. The CDR3 DNA sequence: TGTGCCAGCACCTGGAGTCAGGGCCCCTACGAGCAGTACTTC. It codes for CASTWSQGPYEQYF.